This T cell receptor (beta chain) comes out of a study of tumor-infiltrating lymphocytes in localized non-small cell lung cancer. Looking at the study overall: Tumor tissue and non-adjacent uninvolved lung came from each patient.

The CDR3 runs 14 residues. The germline gives CDR1 SGHRS, CDR2 YFSETQ. J was trimmed by 5 bases and V by 5 bases; bases with no gene match: 6. Profiling relied on immunoSEQ multiplex PCR, and the TCRdb table lists in-frame clones only, not all of them. Of under 3,500 clones listed, over 55% were seen once; the top ten hold roughly a tenth. J is TRBJ2-3 and V is TRBV5-1; 9 bases are a match to TRBD1. This sequence originates from a human donor with non-small cell lung cancer. Sequenced input: uninvolved lung tissue not adjacent to the tumor. The CDR3 DNA reads TGCGCCAGCAGTGGAGGACAGGGGTTAGATACGCAGTATTTT. Translating gives CASSGGQGLDTQYF.